The 5 T cell receptor beta chains listed next were all sequenced from one sample in a study of CD4+ T cells in melanoma. TCRdb's copy holds only in-frame clones and misses some; the assay was immunoSEQ multiplex PCR. The data hold over 10,000 clones, with 70% to 80% observed a single time. Sequenced: cells from a culture (not recorded whether cultured in vitro). These receptors all stem from a human donor with melanoma.

This clone showed up just a few times. The rearrangement uses TRBV7-6 and TRBJ2-5; D unresolved. Germline V gene lookup returns CDR1 SGHVS and CDR2 FNYEAQ. Trimming left V 2 bases short and J 5 bases short, with 9 bases between. The CDR3 has 13 amino acids. CDR3 amino acids: CASSLSGLETQYF. In DNA, the CDR3 is TGTGCCAGCAGCTTATCCGGGTTGGAGACCCAGTACTTC.

V usage is TRBV9 and J usage is TRBJ1-2, with a weak D call TRBD1 (5 bases). Germline V CDR1 and CDR2: SGDLS, YYNGEE. The CDR3 has 16 amino acids. Trimming pared 0 bases from V and 2 bases from J, leaving 14 bases between. CDR3: CASSVAAGEWNYGYTF. The CDR3 DNA sequence: TGTGCCAGCAGCGTAGCTGCGGGGGAATGGAACTATGGCTACACCTTC.

The genes are TRBV2 and TRBJ2-3; 8 bases line up with TRBD1. Germline assignment: CDR1 SNHLY and CDR2 FYNNEI. The length of the CDR3 is 13 residues. V shed 7 bases and J 8 bases; nucleotides not matched to a gene: 8. The CDR3, as DNA: TGTGCCAGCAAGAGAACAACAGGGGGTACGCAGTATTTT. This gives the protein CASKRTTGGTQYF.

The CDR3 here is CASSPRDSSSYNEQFF. In DNA form, the CDR3 reads TGTGCCAGCAGCCCCAGGGACTCGAGCTCCTACAATGAGCAGTTCTTC. The rearrangement links TRBV11-1 to TRBJ2-1; a weak D match, TRBD2 (6 bases). There are 16 residues in the CDR3. The germline V and J ends were trimmed by 5 bases and 0 bases, with 14 bases remaining between them. Germline V gives CDR1 SGHAT, CDR2 FQDESV (reference sequence). The full variable domain, its missing parts supplied by reference TRBV11-1 and TRBJ2-1, is EAEVAQSPRYKITEKSQAVAFWCDPISGHATLYWYRQILGQGPELLVQFQDESVVDDSQLPKDRFSAERLKGVDSTLKIQPAELGDSAMYLCASSPRDSSSYNEQFFGPGTRLTVL.

The genes are TRBV29-1 and TRBJ1-2; 7 nucleotides line up with TRBD1. Unmatched junction bases numbered 10, after V lost 8 bases and J lost 7 bases. This CDR3 is 12 amino acids long. Germline CDR1 is SQVTM and CDR2 is ANQGSEA. The CDR3 region is CSIGGGSFGYTF. The CDR3 nucleotides read TGCAGCATAGGGGGCGGATCGTTTGGCTACACCTTC. Full variable domain (remainder filled in from reference TRBV29-1 and TRBJ1-2): SAVISQKPSRDICQRGTSLTIQCQVDSQVTMMFWYRQQPGQSLTLIATANQGSEATYESGFVIDKFPISRPNLTFSTLTVSNMSPEDSSIYLCSIGGGSFGYTFGSGTRLTVV.